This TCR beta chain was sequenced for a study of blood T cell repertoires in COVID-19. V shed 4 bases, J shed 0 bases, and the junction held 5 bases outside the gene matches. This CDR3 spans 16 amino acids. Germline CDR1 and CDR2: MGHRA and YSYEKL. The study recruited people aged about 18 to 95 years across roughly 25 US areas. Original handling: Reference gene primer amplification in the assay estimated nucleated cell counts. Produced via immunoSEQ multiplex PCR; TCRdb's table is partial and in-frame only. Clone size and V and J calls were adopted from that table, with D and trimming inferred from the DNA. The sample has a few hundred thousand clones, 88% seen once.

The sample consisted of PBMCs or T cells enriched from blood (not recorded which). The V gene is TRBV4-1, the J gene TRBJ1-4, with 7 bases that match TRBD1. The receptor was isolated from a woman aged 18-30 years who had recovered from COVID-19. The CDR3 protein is CASSPRDSATNEKLFF. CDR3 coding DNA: TGCGCCAGCAGCCCAAGGGACAGTGCAACTAATGAAAAACTGTTTTTT.